The sequence of this T cell receptor (beta chain) was determined in a study of cytomegalovirus exposure and HLA in healthy donors. The PCR ran on 60 Vbeta and 13 Jbeta primers. Method: immunoSEQ multiplex PCR; TCRdb's copy keeps in-frame clones and lacks some. Of 250,000 to 350,000 clones listed, 80% to 90% are singletons. This clone was seen a few times. V lost 4 bases, J lost 8 bases, and 8 bases lay in between. Germline assignment: CDR1 SNHLY and CDR2 FYNNEI. CDR3 length: 11 amino acids. Sequencing was carried out using PBMCs. This receptor was taken from a middle-aged man in good health and CMV-seropositive. The rearrangement joins TRBV2 to TRBJ1-1, with D possibly being TRBD1 (5 bases). The chain's CDR3 is CASSGDSEAFF. CDR3 DNA: TGTGCCAGCAGTGGTGACAGCGAAGCTTTCTTT.